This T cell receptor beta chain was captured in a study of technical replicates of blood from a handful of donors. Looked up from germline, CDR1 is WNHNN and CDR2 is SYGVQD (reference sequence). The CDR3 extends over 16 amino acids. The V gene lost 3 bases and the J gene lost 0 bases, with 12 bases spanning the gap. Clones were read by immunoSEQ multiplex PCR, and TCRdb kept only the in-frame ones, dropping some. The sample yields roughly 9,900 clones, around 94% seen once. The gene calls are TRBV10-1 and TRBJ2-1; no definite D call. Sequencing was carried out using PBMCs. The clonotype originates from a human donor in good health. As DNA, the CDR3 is TGCGCCAGCAGTGATTATTTGGCTAGCTCCTACAATGAGCAGTTCTTC. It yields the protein CASSDYLASSYNEQFF.